The clone carrying this T cell receptor beta chain has only one observation. Its antigen is undetermined. With 4 bases clipped from V and 9 bases from J, the junction kept 12 bases outside the gene matches. This CDR3 is 16 amino acids long. CDR1 is SGHVS, CDR2 FNYEAQ, per germline. The protocol was immunoSEQ multiplex PCR, while the TCRdb copy is restricted to in-frame clones and leaves out a portion. The table has hundreds of thousands of clones, 92% seen once. Naive CD8 cells lacked CD45RO and underwent positive selection for CCR7, leaving out terminally differentiated effector memory CD45RA+ cells. The sample comes from a study of shared clonotypes between healthy human individuals. General observations from the study: In general, naive subsets displayed greater estimated richness than memory subsets did.

The receptor was derived from a man aged 25-45 years in good health. The gene calls are TRBV7-6 and TRBJ2-1, with TRBD2 identical over 10 bases. The specimen sequenced was naive CD8+ T cells sorted from blood. The CDR3 bases are TGTGCCAGCAGCTCCACAACTAGCGGGGAGTTCGCTGAGCAGTTCTTC. It is translated as CASSSTTSGEFAEQFF.